The 7 T cell receptor beta chains listed next were all sequenced from one sample in a study of T-cell reconstitution after alpha-beta-depleted transplantation in children. This sample's TCRbeta library carried unique molecular identifier barcodes. TCRdb processed the PCR reads anew with MiXCR; each CDR3 protein has one entry. Of about 200,000 distinct CDR3 sequences in the sample, about 14% were seen once. The specimen comprised PBMCs from the stem cell graft donor, sampled from the stem cell graft. These receptors came from a human donor who donated a stem cell graft to a child with acute lymphoblastic leukemia.

This clonotype was seen at least ten times. This chain connects TRBV6-2 or TRBV6-3 to TRBJ2-2; possible D gene TRBD2, 5 bases. This CDR3 comprises 15 residues. The germline gives CDR1 MNHEY, CDR2 SVGEGT. V was cut by 3 bases and J by 1 base, with 9 bases left in between. The chain's CDR3 is CASSYDGKNTGELFF. DNA of the CDR3: TGTGCCAGCAGTTATGACGGGAAGAACACCGGGGAGCTGTTTTTT.

This chain connects TRBV6-1 to TRBJ1-2, with a tentative D call TRBD1 (6 bases). The germline V and J ends were trimmed by 5 bases and 2 bases, with 9 bases remaining between them. This CDR3 has 13 amino acids. Germline CDR1 reads MNHNS; CDR2 reads SASEGT. DNA of the CDR3: TGTGCCAGCAGTAAAACAGGGAACTATGGCTACACCTTC. Encoded protein: CASSKTGNYGYTF.

The V and J genes are TRBV7-2 and TRBJ1-2; no definite D call. Trimming pared 1 base from V and 8 bases from J, leaving 17 bases between. Germline V gene sequence: CDR1 SGHTA, CDR2 FQGNSA. This CDR3 comprises 15 residues. CDR3 in DNA: TGTGCCAGCAGCTTAGTCGCGGGCGACCGGCAGGGCTACACCTTC. This gives the protein CASSLVAGDRQGYTF.

This clonotype was recorded many times. CDR3 bases: TGTGCCAGCAGTTTAGTGGGAGTTTCCTACAATGAGCAGTTCTTC. Translated, it gives CASSLVGVSYNEQFF. This chain links TRBV12-3 or TRBV12-4 with TRBJ2-1, with D maybe TRBD2 (5 bases). V shed 1 base and J shed 1 base, with 8 bases lying between them. There are 15 residues in the CDR3.

This clonotype showed up just a few times. The V call is TRBV6-1, the J call TRBJ1-1; 7 nucleotides line up with TRBD1. V lost 3 bases, J lost 1 base, and 5 bases stayed unmatched. The CDR3 is made up of 15 amino acids. Per the germline V gene, CDR1 is MNHNS and CDR2 is SASEGT. Here the CDR3 reads CASSDAGQRNTEAFF. CDR3 nucleotides: TGTGCCAGCAGTGATGCGGGACAGAGGAACACTGAAGCTTTCTTT.

Points on this clonotype: At one boundary the junction diverges from the germline segment, which might be a read error. The V and J genes are TRBV10-3 and TRBJ2-6; D might be TRBD1 (6 bases). Germline assignment: CDR1 ENHRY and CDR2 SYGVKD. This CDR3 spans 15 amino acids. The CDR3: CAISDLGAGANGLTF. CDR3 coding DNA: TGTGCCATCAGTGATCTGGGGGCTGGGGCCAACGGCCTGACTTTC.

In its sample, this clonotype was seen many times. The chain employs TRBV29-1 and TRBJ2-3, with a tentative D call TRBD2 (6 bases). Trimming left V 7 bases short and J 2 bases short, with 13 bases between. The CDR3 is made up of 13 amino acids. The germline gives CDR1 SQVTM, CDR2 ANQGSEA. CDR3 loop: CSANRGNTDTQYF. The CDR3 nucleotides read TGCAGCGCCAACCGGGGGAACACAGATACGCAGTATTTT.